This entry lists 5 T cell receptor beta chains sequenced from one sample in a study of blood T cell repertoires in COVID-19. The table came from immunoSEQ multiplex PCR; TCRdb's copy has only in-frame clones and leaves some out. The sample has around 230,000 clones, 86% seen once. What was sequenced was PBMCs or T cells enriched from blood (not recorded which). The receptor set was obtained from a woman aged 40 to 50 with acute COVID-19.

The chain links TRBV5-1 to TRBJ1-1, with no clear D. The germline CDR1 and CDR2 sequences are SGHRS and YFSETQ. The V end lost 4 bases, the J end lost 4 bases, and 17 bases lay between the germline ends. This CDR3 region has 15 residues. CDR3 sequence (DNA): TGCGCCAGCAGCACCGACATGTCGGTGGGCACTGAAGCTTTCTTT. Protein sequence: CASSTDMSVGTEAFF.

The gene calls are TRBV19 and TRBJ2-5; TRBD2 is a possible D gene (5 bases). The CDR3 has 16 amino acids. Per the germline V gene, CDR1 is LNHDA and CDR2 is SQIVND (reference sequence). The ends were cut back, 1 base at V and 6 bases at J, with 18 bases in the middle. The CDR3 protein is CASSIGGWLASQTQYF. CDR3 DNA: TGTGCCAGTAGTATAGGCGGTTGGCTAGCTAGCCAGACCCAGTACTTC. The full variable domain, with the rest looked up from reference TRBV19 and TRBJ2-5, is DGGITQSPKYLFRKEGQNVTLSCEQNLNHDAMYWYRQDPGQGLRLIYYSQIVNDFQKGDIAEGYSVSREKKESFPLTVTSAQKNPTAFYLCASSIGGWLASQTQYFGPGTRLLVL.

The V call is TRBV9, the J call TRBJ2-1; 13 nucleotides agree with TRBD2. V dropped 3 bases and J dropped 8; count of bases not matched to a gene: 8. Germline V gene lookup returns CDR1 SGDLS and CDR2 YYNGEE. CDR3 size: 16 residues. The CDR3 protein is CASSARLAGGLHEQFF. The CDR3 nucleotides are TGTGCCAGCAGCGCCCGACTAGCGGGGGGTCTCCATGAGCAGTTCTTC.

The CDR3, as DNA: TGTGCCAGCAGCTTAGCAGGGGCCGGCACCGGGGAGCTGTTTTTT. Its protein is CASSLAGAGTGELFF. The V call is TRBV7-6, the J call TRBJ2-2, with D possibly TRBD1 on 5 matching bases. In germline, CDR1 is SGHVS, CDR2 FNYEAQ. The CDR3 consists of 15 residues. V was clipped by 0 bases and J by 4 bases, with 9 bases between them.

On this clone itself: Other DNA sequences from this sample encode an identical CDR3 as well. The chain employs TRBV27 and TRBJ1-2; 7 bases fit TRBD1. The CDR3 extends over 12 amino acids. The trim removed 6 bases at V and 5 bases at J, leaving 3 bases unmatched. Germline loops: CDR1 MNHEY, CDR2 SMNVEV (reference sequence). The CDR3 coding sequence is TGTGCCAGCAGCTCGACAGGGTATGGCTACACCTTC. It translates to CASSSTGYGYTF.